What follows is one TCR beta chain and its context. This record comes from a study of PD-L1 blockade in urothelial cancer. Study background: Blood was tested 3 weeks (second dose) and 6 weeks into treatment.

The CDR3 loop spans 14 amino acids. Germline V gene lookup returns CDR1 SGHVS and CDR2 FQNEAQ. Deletions cut 4 bases from V and 1 base from J, with 8 bases between. Patients were living with locally advanced or metastatic urothelial carcinoma. Sequenced by immunoSEQ multiplex PCR; TCRdb stores in-frame clones only, minus some. The table records about 55,000 clones, roughly 80% of them present only once. This chain uses TRBV7-8 with TRBJ2-1; tentatively, D is TRBD2 (6 bases). This TCR came from a man aged 65 to 79 with urothelial cancer. Sequencing used PBMCs, obtained around atezolizumab (anti-PD-L1) treatment. The CDR3 loop reads CASSSLASYNEQFF. The CDR3, as DNA: TGTGCCAGCAGCTCACTAGCTTCCTACAATGAGCAGTTCTTC.